Presented here are 6 T cell receptor beta chains from one specimen sequenced in a study of OX40 agonist ivuxolimab in advanced cancers. The table came from immunoSEQ multiplex PCR; TCRdb's copy has only in-frame clones and leaves some out. The sample has 35,000 or so clones, under 85% seen once. This material consisted of CD4+ or CD8+ T cells sorted from blood, taken in a trial of the OX40 agonist ivuxolimab. These receptors were collected from an adult with an advanced solid tumor such as melanoma, head and neck, liver or kidney cancer.

As for this clone: Other nucleotide sequences from this sample produce the same CDR3. CDR3 residues: CASSPGLSYEQYF. DNA for the CDR3: TGTGCCAGCAGCCCCGGACTATCTTACGAGCAGTACTTC. V gene TRBV9 combines with J gene TRBJ2-7, with D perhaps matching TRBD2 (6 bases). Looked up from germline, CDR1 is SGDLS and CDR2 is YYNGEE. V dropped 4 bases and J dropped 4 bases, with 12 bases sitting between them. The length of the CDR3 is 13 residues.

This rearrangement joins TRBV12-2 to TRBJ2-7; the table's D gene call, TRBD1, was not cross checked with the DNA. TRBV12-2 is annotated as a pseudogene. The CDR3 runs 16 residues. CDR3 bases: TGTGCCAGCAGTTACAAGGGGTACGCATTCTCCTACGAGCAGTACTTC. Protein: CASSYKGYAFSYEQYF.

This clone was recorded only once. The V call is TRBV5-4, the J call TRBJ2-4; 12 bases fit TRBD2. CDR3 length equals 16 residues. The germline CDR1 and CDR2 sequences are SGHNT and YYREEE (reference sequence). V lost 5 bases and J lost 1; bases outside the gene matches: 4. DNA for the CDR3: TGTGCCAGCAGTACCGGACTAGCGGGGGCCAAAAACATTCAGTACTTC. This codes for CASSTGLAGAKNIQYF.

This chain links TRBV5-6 with TRBJ1-2, with D perhaps TRBD1 (6 bases). V lost 0 bases and J lost 8, with 8 bases in between. The CDR3 loop spans 12 amino acids. CDR1 is SGHDT, CDR2 YYEEEE, per germline. The DNA for the CDR3 is TGTGCCAGCAGCTTGGTCGGGGGCGGCTACACCTTC. Translated: CASSLVGGGYTF.

The V gene is TRBV28, the J gene TRBJ1-1; D gene unclear. This CDR3 is built from 13 residues. CDR1 MDHEN and CDR2 SYDVKM come from the germline V gene. V was trimmed by 3 bases and J by 1 base, leaving 6 bases between them. The CDR3 reads CASSFLPNTEAFF. The CDR3 nucleotides read TGTGCCAGCAGTTTCTTGCCGAACACTGAAGCTTTCTTT.

The V gene is TRBV4-3, the J gene TRBJ2-4; D is perhaps TRBD2 (6 bases). From germline, CDR1 is LGHNA and CDR2 YSLEER. V lost 4 bases and J lost 9, with 10 bases in between. This CDR3 comprises 12 residues. CDR3 in amino acids: CASSPGGTIQYF. The DNA for the CDR3 is TGCGCCAGCAGCCCCGGGGGAACCATTCAGTACTTC.